The entry that follows covers one T cell receptor beta chain sequence. Germline and junction disagree at one end, which may indicate a read error. The lymph nodes were axillary draining lymph nodes from breast cancer patients. These data are taken from a study of breast tumors, draining lymph nodes, adjacent tissues. This CDR3 has 14 residues. Germline values: CDR1 DFQATT, CDR2 SNEGSKA (reference sequence). TCRdb re-called the multiplex PCR reads with MiXCR, one entry per CDR3 protein. This sample has roughly 100,000 distinct CDR3 sequences, with approximately 28% found just once. Sequenced input: axillary lymph node tissue. The chain has TRBV20-1 and TRBJ2-7; tentative D call: TRBD2 (5 bases). The source of this sequence is a female donor with breast cancer. Some clones in this sample may be carry-over from other donors' samples. The CDR3: CSATDSGGAGEQYF. The CDR3 bases are TGCAGCGCTACGGACTCTGGTGGTGCTGGCGAGCAGTACTTC.